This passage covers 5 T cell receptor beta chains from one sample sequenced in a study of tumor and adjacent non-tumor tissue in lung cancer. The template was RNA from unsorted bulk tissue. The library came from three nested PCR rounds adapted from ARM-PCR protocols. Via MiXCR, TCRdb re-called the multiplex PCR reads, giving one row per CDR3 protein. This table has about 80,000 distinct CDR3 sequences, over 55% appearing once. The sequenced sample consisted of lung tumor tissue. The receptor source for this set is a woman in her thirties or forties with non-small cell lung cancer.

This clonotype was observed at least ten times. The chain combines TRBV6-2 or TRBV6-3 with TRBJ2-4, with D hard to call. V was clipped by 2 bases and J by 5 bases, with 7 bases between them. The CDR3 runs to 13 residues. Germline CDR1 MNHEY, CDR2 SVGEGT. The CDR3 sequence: CASSYDVQNIQYF. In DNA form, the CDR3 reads TGTGCCAGCAGTTACGATGTCCAAAACATTCAGTACTTC.

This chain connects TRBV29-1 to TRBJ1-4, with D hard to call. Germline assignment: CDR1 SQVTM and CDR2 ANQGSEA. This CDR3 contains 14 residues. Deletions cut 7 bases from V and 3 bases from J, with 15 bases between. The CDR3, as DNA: TGCAGCGCTCTTAGGACTGTACCTAATGAAAAACTGTTTTTT. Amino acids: CSALRTVPNEKLFF. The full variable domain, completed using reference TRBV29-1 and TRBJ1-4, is SAVISQKPSRDICQRGTSLTIQCQVDSQVTMMFWYRQQPGQSLTLIATANQGSEATYESGFVIDKFPISRPNLTFSTLTVSNMSPEDSSIYLCSALRTVPNEKLFFGSGTQLSVL.

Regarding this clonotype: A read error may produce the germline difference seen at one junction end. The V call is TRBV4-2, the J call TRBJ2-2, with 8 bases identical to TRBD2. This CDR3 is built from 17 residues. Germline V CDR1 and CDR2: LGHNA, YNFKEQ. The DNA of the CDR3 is TGTGCCAGTAGCCAAGGTGGAGCGGGAGCGGGTACCGGGGAGCCGTTTTTT. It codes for CASSQGGAGAGTGEPFF.

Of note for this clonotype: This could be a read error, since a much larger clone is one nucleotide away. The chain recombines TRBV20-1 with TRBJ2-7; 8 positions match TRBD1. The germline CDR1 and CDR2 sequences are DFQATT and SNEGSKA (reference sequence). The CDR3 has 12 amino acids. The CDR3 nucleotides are TGCAGTGCCCCCGACAGGGGAACCGAGGAGTACTTC. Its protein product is CSAPDRGTEEYF.

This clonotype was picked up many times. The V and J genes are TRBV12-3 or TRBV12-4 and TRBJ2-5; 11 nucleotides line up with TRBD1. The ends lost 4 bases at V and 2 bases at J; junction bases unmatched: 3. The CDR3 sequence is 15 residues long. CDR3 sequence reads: CASSSGQGGQETQYF. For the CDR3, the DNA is TGTGCCAGCAGTTCGGGACAGGGGGGTCAAGAGACCCAGTACTTC.